This TCR beta chain was retrieved from a study of T cell clonality in common variable immunodeficiency. This CDR3 is 16 amino acids long. The V gene end was trimmed by 1 base and the J gene end by 3 bases; junction bases not matched to a gene: 3. Looked up from germline, CDR1 is SGHRS and CDR2 is YFSETQ. Many counts were recorded for this clone. The read comes to an end 3 residues before the CDR3 does, leaving the germline J gene to fill in the end. Profiling relied on immunoSEQ multiplex PCR, and the TCRdb table lists in-frame clones only, not all of them. The data show approximately 81,000 clones, with none appearing a single time.

The gene calls are TRBV5-1 and TRBJ2-3; 12 bases are shared with TRBD2. The TCR comes from a person aged 18-70 years in good health. Source material: peripheral blood mononuclear cells. The part of the CDR3 DNA that was read is TGCGCCAGCAGCTTGTCTCTAGCGGGAGGGACAGATACG. Its protein product is CASSLSLAGGTDT. The whole CDR3 reads CASSLSLAGGTDTQYF.